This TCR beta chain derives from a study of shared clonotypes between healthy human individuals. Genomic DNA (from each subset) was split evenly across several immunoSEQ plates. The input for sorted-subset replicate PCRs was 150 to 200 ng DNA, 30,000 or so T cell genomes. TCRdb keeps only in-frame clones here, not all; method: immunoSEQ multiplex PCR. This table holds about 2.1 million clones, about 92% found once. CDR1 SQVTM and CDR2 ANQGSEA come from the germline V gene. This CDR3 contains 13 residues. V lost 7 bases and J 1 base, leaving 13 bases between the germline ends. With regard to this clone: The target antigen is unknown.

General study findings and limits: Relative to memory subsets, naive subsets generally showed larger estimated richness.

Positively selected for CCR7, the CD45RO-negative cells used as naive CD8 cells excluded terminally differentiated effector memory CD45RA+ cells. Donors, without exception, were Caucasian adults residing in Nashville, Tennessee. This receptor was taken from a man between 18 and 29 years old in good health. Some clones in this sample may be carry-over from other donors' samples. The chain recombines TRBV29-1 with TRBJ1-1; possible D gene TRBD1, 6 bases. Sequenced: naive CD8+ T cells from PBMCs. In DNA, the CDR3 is TGCAGCGCCCGGACAGCCACGAACACTGAAGCTTTCTTT. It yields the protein CSARTATNTEAFF.